The following is a T cell receptor (beta chain) sequence with its context. The study separated CD4+ cells into CD45RA+ naive and CD45RA-negative memory subsets. Sequenced by immunoSEQ multiplex PCR; TCRdb stores in-frame clones only, minus some. Found here are over 2 million clones, 85% to 95% of them singletons; the top ten hold 0.37%. The germline CDR1 and CDR2 sequences are SGHVS and FNYEAQ. The V and J ends lost 5 bases and 3 bases respectively, with 13 bases between them. This CDR3 is built from 14 residues. This record comes from a study of shared clonotypes between healthy human individuals. The sample consisted of naive CD4+ T cells from PBMCs. As to subset: CD45RA+ positively selected. This clonotype was obtained from a man younger than 30 in good health. Some clones in this sample may be carry-over from other donors' samples. This sequence joins TRBV7-6 and TRBJ2-5, with D possibly matching TRBD2 (5 bases). This CDR3 is CASSATRNKETQYF. CDR3 DNA: TGTGCCAGCAGCGCAACTAGAAACAAAGAGACCCAGTACTTC.